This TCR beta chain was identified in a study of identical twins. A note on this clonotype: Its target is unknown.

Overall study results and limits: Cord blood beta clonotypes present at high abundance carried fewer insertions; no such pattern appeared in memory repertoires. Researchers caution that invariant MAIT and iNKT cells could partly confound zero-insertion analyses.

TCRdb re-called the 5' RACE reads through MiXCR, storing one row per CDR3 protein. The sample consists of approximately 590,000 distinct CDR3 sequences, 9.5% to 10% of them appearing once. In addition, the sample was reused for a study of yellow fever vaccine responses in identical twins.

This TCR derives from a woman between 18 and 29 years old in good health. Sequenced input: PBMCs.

The CDR3 region is CASSAGLANYEQYF. CDR3 nucleotides: TGCGCCAGCAGCGCTGGACTAGCGAACTACGAGCAGTACTTC. The chain employs TRBV4-3 and TRBJ2-7, with 9 bases that match TRBD2. The V segment lost 5 bases and the J segment 3 bases; nucleotides outside the gene matches: 5. Germline CDR1 and CDR2: LGHNA and YSLEER. The CDR3 loop spans 14 amino acids.